The rows below give T cell receptor beta chains drawn from one sample of a study of cytomegalovirus exposure and HLA in healthy donors. This table comes from immunoSEQ multiplex PCR, and its TCRdb copy is limited to in-frame clones, with some not included. Among 260,000 or so clones listed, 88% were seen once. Sequencing input: PBMCs. The receptors were gathered from a woman aged 18-29 years in good health and CMV-seronegative. CDR3s include the opening cysteine and the closing phenylalanine or tryptophan. Each record gives: clone size, D gene, V gene, J gene, CDR3 DNA, CDR3 protein. The D gene is left open where the match is weak. Clone size appears in some rows only: once, few, many, or a class for an expanded clone.

>.|TRBD2|TRBV4-2|TRBJ2-1
TGTGCCAGCAGCATCCGGTTTCGCCTAGCGGAATACAATGAGCAGTTCTTC
CASSIRFRLAEYNEQFF
>.|TRBD1|TRBV7-9|TRBJ2-7
TGTGCCAGCAGCCCCCAAGGGGGGACAGGGTCCTACGAGCAGTACTTC
CASSPQGGTGSYEQYF
>.|.|TRBV6-1|TRBJ2-5
TGTGCCAGCAGTGAAGTGGGAGTCCAAGAGACCCAGTACTTC
CASSEVGVQETQYF
>.|TRBD2|TRBV5-1|TRBJ2-2
TGCGCCAGCAGCTTGCCGGCGGGAGGGACCGGGGAGCTGTTTTTT
CASSLPAGGTGELFF
>.|TRBD2|TRBV10-3|TRBJ2-7
TGTGCCATCAGGGGTCAGGATAGCGGGAGTCCTGCCGAGCAGTACTTC
CAIRGQDSGSPAEQYF
>.|TRBD2|TRBV25-1|TRBJ2-5
TGTGCCAGCAGTGGGGGGGGACTAGCGGGGGCTGATCTCAACTTC
CASSGGGLAGADLNF
>once|.|TRBV5-1|TRBJ2-3
TGCGCCAGCAGCTTGGCCGATCAGTCTCCTACGCAGTATTTT
CASSLADQSPTQYF
>once|.|TRBV6-5|TRBJ1-2
TGTGCCAGCAGTTCAGTATCGTATGGCTACACCTTC
CASSSVSYGYTF
>.|TRBD1|TRBV6-6|TRBJ2-7
TGTGCCAGCAGCAAGAACCCGGGACAGGGGTTATACGAGCAGTACTTC
CASSKNPGQGLYEQYF
>.|TRBD1|TRBV25-1|TRBJ1-2
TGTGCCAGCAGTGAACTAACAGGGGGCGCTGGGTATGGCTACACCTTC
CASSELTGGAGYGYTF
>.|.|TRBV27|TRBJ2-7
TGTGCCAGCAGTCCGTATTCCGGGATTTACTACGAGCAGTACTTC
CASSPYSGIYYEQYF
>.|.|TRBV28|TRBJ1-2
TGTGCCAGCAGTTCGTTTTATGGCTACACCTTC
CASSSFYGYTF
>.|.|TRBV28|TRBJ1-1
TGTGCCAGCGGAGTCCCTGCTTTTGAAGCTTTCTTT
CASGVPAFEAFF
>once|.|TRBV16|TRBJ1-1
TGTGCCAGCAGCCGGGGAGCAGGGGTGAAAGCTTTCTTT
CASSRGAGVKAFF
>.|.|TRBV7-6|TRBJ1-1
TGTGCCAGCAGCCAACAGCTTAACACTGAAGCTTTCTTT
CASSQQLNTEAFF
>.|TRBD1|TRBV9|TRBJ1-5
TGTGCCAGCAGCCTTACAGGGGACGGGGGACCCCAGCATTTT
CASSLTGDGGPQHF
>.|TRBD2|TRBV27|TRBJ2-3
TGTGCCAGCAGCTGGACTAGAACAGATACGCAGTATTTT
CASSWTRTDTQYF
>.|TRBD2|TRBV27|TRBJ2-5
TGTGCCAGCAGTCCCAAACGACTAGCTGAGGGGGAGACCCAGTACTTC
CASSPKRLAEGETQYF